These 26 T cell receptor beta chains originate from one sample sequenced in a study of OX40 agonist ivuxolimab in advanced cancers. Assay: immunoSEQ multiplex PCR; the TCRdb copy retains only in-frame clones and omits some. Of fewer than 85,000 clones listed, 90% are singletons. The material was CD4+ or CD8+ T cells sorted from blood, obtained in a trial of the OX40 agonist ivuxolimab. These receptors were collected from an adult with an advanced solid tumor such as melanoma, head and neck, liver or kidney cancer.

This chain links TRBV7-9 with TRBJ2-5; 11 bases are a match to TRBD2. TRBJ2-7 explains the end of the DNA better; the J call may be wrong. CDR1 and CDR2 (germline): SEHNR, FQNEAQ (reference sequence). The CDR3 loop spans 14 amino acids. This chain's CDR3 is CASSASGRTYEQYF. CDR3 in DNA: TGTGCCAGCAGCGCTAGCGGGAGGACCTACGAGCAGTACTTC.

V gene TRBV25-1 combines with J gene TRBJ2-5; 9 bases map to TRBD2. The CDR3 has 15 amino acids. The germline V gene has CDR1 MGHDK and CDR2 SYGVNS. J was trimmed by 5 bases and V by 3 bases; bases with no gene match: 7. The CDR3: CASSDWLAGYETQYF. The CDR3 nucleotides read TGTGCCAGCAGTGACTGGCTAGCGGGATACGAGACCCAGTACTTC.

The chain combines TRBV28 with TRBJ2-7, with a weak D call TRBD1 (6 bases). CDR3 size: 12 residues. Germline V gene data show CDR1 as MDHEN and CDR2 as SYDVKM. Deletions cut 5 bases from V and 2 bases from J, with 7 bases between. The CDR3 protein is CASSTGTYEQYF. The CDR3, as DNA: TGTGCCAGCAGTACAGGGACCTACGAGCAGTACTTC. Using reference TRBV28 and TRBJ2-7 for the parts outside the CDR3, the full variable domain is DVKVTQSSRYLVKRTGEKVFLECVQDMDHENMFWYRQDPGLGLRLIYFSYDVKMKEKGDIPEGYSVSREKKERFSLILESASTNQTSMYLCASSTGTYEQYFGPGTRLTVT.

This chain joins TRBV28 and TRBJ1-1, with D possibly being TRBD1 (5 bases). Trimming left V 5 bases short and J 3 bases short, with 16 bases between. Germline CDR1 MDHEN, CDR2 SYDVKM. CDR3 length: 15 residues. Here the CDR3 DNA reads TGTGCCAGCAGTAAACCACAGGCGGGAGACACTGAAGCTTTCTTT. The encoded protein is CASSKPQAGDTEAFF.

This clone appeared a single time. The chain has TRBV5-6 and TRBJ1-4; the D gene is possibly TRBD1 (6 bases). The germline gives CDR1 SGHDT, CDR2 YYEEEE. V was cut by 0 bases and J by 8 bases, with 11 bases left in between. This CDR3 spans 14 amino acids. The CDR3 region is CASSLEQGAEKLFF. CDR3 bases: TGTGCCAGCAGCTTGGAACAGGGAGCCGAAAAACTGTTTTTT.

The sample holds one count of this clone. This rearrangement joins TRBV7-9 to TRBJ2-5; tentative D call: TRBD1 (6 bases). With the DNA end fitting TRBJ2-7 better, the J assignment may be wrong. CDR1 and CDR2 from the germline V gene are SEHNR and FQNEAQ (reference sequence). The CDR3 totals 13 residues. The CDR3 loop reads CASAPGHYYEQYF. The CDR3 DNA reads TGTGCCAGCGCCCCGGGACACTACTACGAGCAGTACTTC.

The rearrangement links TRBV7-9 to TRBJ1-1, with 12 bases lining up with TRBD1. Germline V gives CDR1 SEHNR, CDR2 FQNEAQ (reference sequence). V dropped 5 bases and J dropped 5; count of bases not matched to a gene: 9. The CDR3 is made up of 16 amino acids. CDR3 residues: CASSPGTGGARTEAFF. The CDR3 DNA follows: TGTGCCAGCAGCCCAGGGACAGGGGGCGCGAGGACTGAAGCTTTCTTT.

The chain has TRBV5-1 and TRBJ1-1; D is uncertain. Trimming took 4 bases from V and 4 from J, leaving 14 bases between them. CDR3 length: 14 amino acids. From germline, CDR1 is SGHRS and CDR2 YFSETQ. DNA for the CDR3: TGCGCCAGCAGCGCAGAACAAAACTCCACTGAAGCTTTCTTT. Protein product: CASSAEQNSTEAFF.

V gene TRBV23-1 combines with J gene TRBJ2-6; possibly TRBD1 or TRBD2 for D (6 bases each). TRBV23-1 has ORF status, its function being uncertain. The V and J ends lost 3 bases and 0 bases respectively, with 24 bases between them. The CDR3 is 21 residues long. The DNA of the CDR3 is TGCGCCAGCAGTCACCTTTGTACGGGGGCCGACGGGGACTCTGGGGCCAACGTCCTGACTTTC. This codes for CASSHLCTGADGDSGANVLTF.

V gene TRBV18 combines with J gene TRBJ2-1, with D perhaps TRBD2 (6 bases). The germline V gene has CDR1 KGHSH and CDR2 LQKENI. This CDR3 region has 15 residues. With 2 bases removed from V and 3 bases from J, the gap between germline ends came to 11 bases. CDR3: CASSPLGLVYNEQFF. Written as DNA, the CDR3 is TGTGCCAGCTCACCATTGGGACTCGTCTACAATGAGCAGTTCTTC.

Note on this clone: One end of the junction does not line up with germline, which may come from a read error. The chain links TRBV28 to TRBJ2-3, with 11 bases lining up with TRBD2. CDR3 size: 13 residues. Germline lookup yields CDR1 MDHEN and CDR2 SYDVKM. The CDR3 protein is CASSPEPGLAVNF. CDR3 DNA sequence: TGTGCCAGCAGTCCCGAACCGGGACTAGCGGTAAATTTT.

This clone was seen only once. This chain links TRBV7-6 with TRBJ1-1, with D uncertain. This CDR3 spans 12 amino acids. CDR1 is SGHVS, CDR2 FNYEAQ, per germline. V lost 5 bases, J lost 4 bases, and 8 bases lay in between. The CDR3 loop reads CASSEWGTEAFF. Written as DNA, the CDR3 is TGTGCCAGCAGCGAGTGGGGCACTGAAGCTTTCTTT.

V gene TRBV19 combines with J gene TRBJ2-1; the match to TRBD2 covers 11 bases. Per the germline V gene, CDR1 is LNHDA and CDR2 is SQIVND (reference sequence). V trimming: 5 bases; J trimming: 5 bases; junction bases outside the gene matches: 8. There are 16 residues in the CDR3. The DNA of the CDR3 is TGTGCCAGTAGTGTGACTAGCGGGAAAGTAAACAATGAGCAGTTCTTC. Translated, it gives CASSVTSGKVNNEQFF.

This chain connects TRBV28 to TRBJ2-3, with D perhaps matching TRBD2 (6 bases). The CDR3 covers 16 residues. V lost 0 bases and J lost 2, with 12 bases in between. The germline gives CDR1 MDHEN, CDR2 SYDVKM. The CDR3 coding sequence is TGTGCCAGCAGTTTATGGGGGGAGGCACCCACAGATACGCAGTATTTT. It specifies CASSLWGEAPTDTQYF.

This rearrangement joins TRBV5-1 to TRBJ2-5, with TRBD2 identical over 9 bases. CDR1 is SGHRS, CDR2 YFSETQ, per germline. The CDR3 consists of 14 residues. V shed 6 bases and J 6 bases; nucleotides not matched to a gene: 9. The chain's CDR3 is CASTLGSGSKTQYF. In nucleotides, the CDR3 is TGCGCCAGCACCCTGGGTAGCGGGAGCAAGACCCAGTACTTC.

The V gene is TRBV10-2, the J gene TRBJ1-3; 7 bases match TRBD1. Germline assignment: CDR1 WSHSY and CDR2 SAAADI. The CDR3 has 15 amino acids. The J segment lost 0 bases and the V segment lost 6 bases, leaving 5 bases of the junction unmatched. The CDR3 loop reads CASRGTATSGNTIYF. The CDR3 DNA is TGCGCCAGCAGAGGGACAGCAACCTCTGGAAACACCATATATTTT.

V and J are TRBV5-1 and TRBJ2-2, with TRBD1 matching 8 bases. V lost 0 bases to trimming and J lost 4 bases; unmatched junction nucleotides: 2. Germline assignment: CDR1 SGHRS and CDR2 YFSETQ. The CDR3 covers 15 residues. The DNA for the CDR3 is TGCGCCAGCAGCTTGGGGACAGGGACCACCGGGGAGCTGTTTTTT. Its protein product is CASSLGTGTTGELFF.

CDR3 sequence reads: CASSRDFYGYTF. CDR3 DNA: TGTGCCAGCAGTAGGGACTTCTATGGCTACACCTTC. The chain has TRBV5-5 and TRBJ1-2; D is perhaps TRBD1 (5 bases). The V gene lost 5 bases and the J gene lost 4 bases, with 9 bases spanning the gap. The V gene's germline CDR1 is SGHKS and CDR2 YYEKEE (reference sequence). CDR3 length: 12 amino acids.

The rearrangement uses TRBV5-1 and TRBJ2-2; D gene ambiguous. The CDR3 has 15 residues. CDR1 SGHRS and CDR2 YFSETQ come from the germline V gene. The V end was cut by 4 bases, the J end by 2 bases, with 12 bases between. In DNA, the CDR3 is TGCGCCAGCAGCGCGGTTGTTGTAAACACCGGGGAGCTGTTTTTT. This gives the protein CASSAVVVNTGELFF.

The CDR3 loop is CAWDRDSHYEQYF. The CDR3 DNA reads as TGTGCCTGGGATCGGGACAGCCACTACGAGCAGTACTTC. This rearrangement joins TRBV30 to TRBJ2-7; 7 positions agree with TRBD1. The CDR3 runs 13 residues. J lost 3 bases, V lost 5 bases, and 7 bases had no gene match. Germline-derived CDR1 and CDR2 are GTSNPN and SVGIG (reference sequence).

This clone appeared once. Relative to the germline gene, one junction end is altered; a read error may explain this. This chain links TRBV19 with TRBJ2-7, with 7 bases that match TRBD1. The CDR3 is 15 residues long. Germline V gene sequence: CDR1 LNHDA, CDR2 SQIVND (reference sequence). The CDR3 sequence: CASSVEGGSIYEQYF. CDR3 in DNA: TGTGCCAGTAGTGTAGAAGGGGGCTCTATTTACGAGCAGTACTTC.

V and J are TRBV9 and TRBJ2-1; 12 bases align to TRBD1. CDR3 size: 16 residues. Trimming took 4 bases from V and 8 from J; bases not matched to a gene: 10. Germline CDR1 SGDLS, CDR2 YYNGEE. CDR3 bases: TGTGCCAGCAGCCCCCCCGGGGACAGGGGGCGCGATGAGCAGTTCTTC. Encoded protein: CASSPPGDRGRDEQFF.

CDR3 DNA sequence: TGTGCCAGTAGTATCCCAGCCTCCTACGAGCAGTACTTC. Its protein product is CASSIPASYEQYF. V usage is TRBV19 and J usage is TRBJ2-7; no firm D call. The ends were cut back, 3 bases at V and 0 bases at J, with 6 bases in the middle. The CDR3 is made up of 13 amino acids. CDR1 and CDR2 from the germline V gene are LNHDA and SQIVND (reference sequence).

The chain uses TRBV5-1 and TRBJ2-1; D call uncertain. Germline CDR1 reads SGHRS; CDR2 reads YFSETQ. Trimming took off 1 base at V and 5 bases at J, with 7 bases between the two ends. The CDR3 length is 13 residues. The CDR3 DNA is TGCGCCAGCAGCTTGATCACGGACAATGAGCAGTTCTTC. Amino acid sequence: CASSLITDNEQFF.

The chain carries TRBV11-3 and TRBJ2-7; TRBD1 agrees at 7 bases. The CDR3 extends over 17 amino acids. CDR1 and CDR2 (germline): SGHNT, YENEEA. J was trimmed by 2 bases and V by 0 bases; bases with no gene match: 10. In DNA, the CDR3 is TGTGCCAGCAGCTTAGACCTAGGCCGGGACAGAGCCTACGAGCAGTACTTC. Translated, it gives CASSLDLGRDRAYEQYF.

The genes are TRBV12-5 and TRBJ1-2; D is ambiguous. Trimming left V 2 bases short and J 0 bases short, with 4 bases between. The CDR3 contains 13 residues. Germline CDR1 reads LGHNT; CDR2 reads FRNRAP. In nucleotides, the CDR3 is TGTGCTAGTGGTTTGCTCCCTAACTATGGCTACACCTTC. Its protein is CASGLLPNYGYTF.